This T cell receptor beta chain was profiled in a study of human T cells and chemical hapten exposure (dated by TCRdb to about 2021). As for the study more broadly: For sensitization, 2% DPC in acetone was applied to a roughly 2 cm by roughly 2 cm area of upper inner arm skin. Libraries were pooled for sequencing, and variation in per-sample TCR yields was attributed mainly to small differences in library volumes within the pool. In alopecia patients, the study followed how the peripheral blood TCR repertoire changed in vivo over primary and secondary sensitization to diphenylcyclopropenone (DPC), a hapten. Patient blood was sampled pre-sensitization (week 0) and at 2, 6 and about 24 weeks after DPC sensitization. The mostly female patient cohort included alopecia areata with under or over 50% scalp involvement, alopecia totalis and alopecia universalis. Throughout the approximately 25-week study period, patients were also given weekly therapeutic DPC doses on the scalp. Around 30 alopecia patients provided blood for TCR sequencing at one to four time points (pre-sensitization, 2, 6 and 24 weeks). Patch testing was performed on the upper back with Finn chambers containing 0.01% DPC, and the patch tests were scored after 6 days according to International Contact Dermatitis Research Group standards. Broad study findings and their caveats: Because every patient had alopecia, a presumed autoimmune disease, the patients' immune response might differ from that of healthy individuals. Significantly more large CDR3 similarity clusters were formed by expanded TCRs than by pre-sensitization or healthy control sets, consistent with antigen-driven responses. No change with DPC sensitization was found in the number of TCRs above 1 in 1000 frequency, and no evidence of global repertoire structure alterations was found. After repeated subsampling, changes were observed in the strength of the expansion versus patch-test correlation and in the threshold at which the correlation became significant. Patch test score was positively correlated with the number of PT1 expanded TCRs, with significance at thresholds 8, 16 and 32 but not at 4.

V sheds 3 bases and J sheds 7 bases, leaving 12 bases between their ends. CDR1 and CDR2 (MNHEY, SMNVEV) derive from the germline V gene (reference sequence). The CDR3 starts with the cysteine, ends with the phenylalanine, and has 13 residues. Only the CDR3 portion is preserved as DNA: 39 bases, with reading frame beginning at the first base. About this clonotype: Its antigen is still unknown. Base quality data are lacking; no much larger clone is found one base away.

The method was RACE. Sequencing was carried out with a NextSeq 500. During library preparation, unique molecular identifiers were attached to individual cDNA molecules so that TCRs could be counted in a quantitative, reproducible way. Both TCR alpha and TCR beta chains were sequenced from each blood RNA sample. Per the authors' processing: Samples had a median of roughly 100,000 TCRs, with a range from 23,224 to 690,600. The Decombinator software suite was used to annotate V, J and CDR3 in the TCR reads. For the PS versus PT1 abundance plots, all samples were subsampled to the same number of TCRs (28,000). Expanded TCRs were defined as absent before sensitization and observed at least eight times at the 2-week time point. TCRdb trimmed the raw reads at Q25, called clones with MiXCR and kept productive beta chains. A single entry per CDR3 protein holds the most common genes and DNA from its merged rows. The V and J calls here are based on TCRdb, not the publication. For this sample the table gives 250,000 or so distinct CDR3 sequences, of which approximately 7.5% were detected only once. The ten top clones hold 1.2% of the sample.

In light of the paper, this sample's time point label describes: pre-sensitization, week 0. What the treatment or condition label conveys for this sample: therapeutic diphenylcyclopropenone sensitization with weekly scalp DPC. Blood at each patch-test visit was drawn before the patch test was applied. Patients were eligible if aged 18 to 70, diagnosed with alopecia and judged suitable for DPC therapy, and pregnant patients were excluded. Total RNA was extracted from unfractionated whole blood collected in Tempus Blood RNA tubes. This TCR came from a man between 18 and 29 years old with alopecia areata. Some clones in this sample may be carry-over from other donors' samples. Recombination joined TRBV27 with TRBJ1-2; the D gene cannot be named for sure. The sequencing used whole blood, collected in connection with sensitization to the hapten diphenylcyclopropenone (DPC). The CDR3 amino acid sequence is: CASSFWAGSGYTF. The nucleotide sequence is TGTGCCAGCAGTTTCTGGGCAGGCAGTGGCTACACCTTC.